A selection of T cell receptor beta chains follows, all from one sample in a study of long-term antiretroviral therapy in people with HIV. This table comes from immunoSEQ multiplex PCR, and its TCRdb copy is limited to in-frame clones, with some not included. Altogether roughly 30,000 clones are present, 90% to 95% being singletons, with the ten largest covering approximately 8%. The source was unsorted PBMCs, collected 6 to 6.5 years after starting antiretroviral therapy. The receptor source for this set is a man in his thirties or forties with HIV. The CDR3 runs from the conserved cysteine through the conserved F or W. Fields, in order: V gene, clone size, J gene, D gene, CDR3 protein, CDR3 DNA. A D gene is named only where the DNA matches it firmly. Only some rows state a clone size, as once, few, many or a class for expanded clones.

TRBV4-3	.	TRBJ2-1	TRBD2	CASSQAAGEAYNEQFF	TGCGCCAGCAGCCAAGCGGCGGGAGAAGCCTACAATGAGCAGTTCTTC
TRBV13	.	TRBJ1-2	.	CASSLRTQGGYTF	TGTGCCAGCAGCCTAAGGACTCAGGGTGGCTACACCTTC
TRBV18	.	TRBJ1-6	TRBD1	CASSPRQGISYNSPLHF	TGTGCCAGCTCACCCCGACAGGGGATCTCCTATAATTCACCCCTCCACTTT
TRBV9	.	TRBJ2-1	TRBD1	CASSVGGTGYRNEQFF	TGTGCCAGCAGCGTAGGCGGGACAGGGTACCGTAATGAGCAGTTCTTC
TRBV7-9	.	TRBJ2-5	TRBD1	CASSEGQTRGETQYF	TGTGCCAGCAGCGAGGGACAGACAAGGGGAGAGACCCAGTACTTC
TRBV10-3	.	TRBJ2-5	TRBD2	CAISPGLAGVETQYF	TGTGCCATCAGCCCGGGACTAGCGGGAGTGGAGACCCAGTACTTC
TRBV29-1	.	TRBJ1-1	TRBD1	CSAEGARDTEAFF	TGCAGCGCCGAGGGGGCGAGGGACACTGAAGCTTTCTTT
TRBV10-1	.	TRBJ1-2	.	CASSKASNYGYTF	TGCGCCAGCAGTAAGGCTAGTAACTATGGCTACACCTTC
TRBV7-2	.	TRBJ2-7	.	CASSLSGLGQEQYF	TGTGCCAGCAGCTTATCAGGACTGGGGCAAGAGCAGTACTTC
TRBV5-3	.	TRBJ2-2	.	CARSLPGRPTYTGELFF	TGTGCCAGAAGCCTCCCGGGGCGCCCTACATACACCGGGGAGCTGTTTTTT
TRBV19	once	TRBJ2-7	.	CASSLNREPYEQYF	TGTGCCAGTAGTCTAAACCGGGAGCCCTACGAGCAGTACTTC
TRBV19	.	TRBJ2-1	.	CASSMWGSGVFNEQFF	TGTGCCAGTAGTATGTGGGGATCGGGAGTCTTCAATGAGCAGTTCTTC
TRBV19	.	TRBJ1-2	.	CASNDGGIANYGYTF	TGTGCCAGCAATGACGGGGGGATAGCTAACTATGGCTACACCTTC
TRBV7-2	.	TRBJ2-3	.	CASSSHTDTQYF	TGTGCCAGCAGCTCGCACACAGATACGCAGTATTTT
TRBV7-2	.	TRBJ2-5	.	CASSLQGQETQYF	TGTGCCAGCAGCTTACAGGGGCAAGAGACCCAGTACTTC
TRBV5-1	.	TRBJ1-3	.	CASSLFGGSGNTIYF	TGCGCCAGCAGCTTGTTCGGGGGAAGTGGAAACACCATATATTTT
TRBV13	.	TRBJ2-1	TRBD1	CASSSGTGGGNEQFF	TGTGCCAGCAGCTCCGGGACAGGGGGGGGCAATGAGCAGTTCTTC
TRBV6-5	.	TRBJ1-1	.	CASSSRYDTEAFF	TGTGCCAGCAGTTCTAGGTACGACACTGAAGCTTTCTTT
TRBV7-8	.	TRBJ2-7	TRBD1	CASSFPGTAYEQYF	TGTGCCAGCAGCTTCCCAGGGACAGCCTACGAGCAGTACTTC
TRBV30	.	TRBJ1-3	.	CAWRTGYGSGNTIYF	TGTGCCTGGAGGACAGGTTACGGGTCTGGAAACACCATATATTTT
TRBV5-6	.	TRBJ2-7	.	CASSPGVGWDEQYF	TGTGCCAGCAGCCCCGGGGTAGGTTGGGACGAGCAGTACTTC
TRBV5-1	.	TRBJ2-3	TRBD2	CASSLGSGASTDTQYF	TGCGCCAGCAGCTTGGGCAGCGGGGCGTCCACAGATACGCAGTATTTT
TRBV4-3	.	TRBJ1-1	.	CASSYTVNTEAFF	TGCGCCAGCAGCTATACCGTGAACACTGAAGCTTTCTTT
TRBV4-1	.	TRBJ2-2	.	CASSQGPGNTGELFF	TGCGCCAGCAGCCAAGGTCCAGGGAACACCGGGGAGCTGTTTTTT
TRBV19	.	TRBJ2-1	.	CASISGGAGYNEQFF	TGTGCCAGTATCTCCGGGGGCGCGGGATACAATGAGCAGTTCTTC
TRBV5-1	once	TRBJ1-3	.	CASTTGNGNTIYF	TGCGCCAGCACTACAGGGAATGGAAACACCATATATTTT
TRBV4-2	.	TRBJ2-1	TRBD1	CASSQRGTGGNEQFF	TGTGCCAGCAGCCAACGCGGGACAGGGGGGAATGAGCAGTTCTTC
TRBV7-8	.	TRBJ2-2	.	CASSLTSVRNTGELFF	TGTGCCAGCAGCTTAACAAGCGTCCGGAACACCGGGGAGCTGTTTTTT
TRBV9	.	TRBJ2-1	TRBD2	CASSVPERGMNEQFF	TGTGCCAGCAGCGTACCCGAGCGGGGTATGAATGAGCAGTTCTTC
TRBV7-6	.	TRBJ2-7	TRBD1	CASSVRAGTDTYEQYF	TGTGCCAGCAGCGTAAGAGCCGGGACAGATACCTACGAGCAGTACTTC
TRBV29-1	few	TRBJ2-1	TRBD2	CSAERLAGPYNEQFF	TGCAGCGCAGAGAGACTAGCGGGGCCCTACAATGAGCAGTTCTTC
TRBV4-2	.	TRBJ2-7	TRBD1	CASSQALGTVEQYF	TGTGCCAGCAGCCAGGCACTCGGGACAGTCGAGCAGTACTTC
TRBV7-2	.	TRBJ2-7	TRBD1	CASSPRTGGGEQYF	TGTGCCAGCAGCCCTCGGACAGGGGGAGGCGAGCAGTACTTC
TRBV5-1	.	TRBJ1-2	TRBD1	CASSLGSLDRAYGYTF	TGCGCCAGCAGCTTGGGGTCGCTAGACAGGGCGTACGGCTACACCTTC
TRBV7-6	.	TRBJ1-6	.	CASSLDARQGSPLHF	TGTGCCAGCAGCTTAGATGCACGGCAAGGTTCACCCCTCCACTTT
TRBV20-1	.	TRBJ1-2	.	CSASGYTF	TGCAGTGCTAGTGGCTACACCTTC
TRBV5-8	.	TRBJ2-7	.	CASSWSRVPLYEQYF	TGTGCCAGCAGCTGGTCCAGGGTCCCACTCTACGAGCAGTACTTC
TRBV27	.	TRBJ1-1	.	CASSTGNTEAFF	TGTGCCAGTTCGACAGGGAACACTGAAGCTTTCTTT
TRBV4-1	.	TRBJ2-2	.	CASSHPKGEVGELFF	TGCGCCAGCAGCCATCCAAAAGGGGAGGTCGGGGAGCTGTTTTTT
TRBV7-8	.	TRBJ2-7	.	CASTQRAASYEQYF	TGTGCCAGCACCCAACGGGCAGCTTCCTACGAGCAGTACTTC
TRBV13	.	TRBJ2-3	TRBD1	CASSAPGQGTDTQYF	TGTGCCAGCAGCGCTCCGGGACAGGGGACAGATACGCAGTATTTT
TRBV6-5	.	TRBJ2-3	TRBD2	CASSPLAGGTDTQYF	TGTGCCAGCAGTCCTCTAGCGGGAGGCACAGATACGCAGTATTTT
TRBV29-1	.	TRBJ2-1	.	CSVGRSRGGNEQFF	TGCAGCGTTGGGAGGAGCAGGGGTGGCAATGAGCAGTTCTTC
TRBV28	.	TRBJ1-3	.	CASTPFSGNTIYF	TGTGCCAGCACACCTTTCTCTGGAAACACCATATATTTT
TRBV27	.	TRBJ2-7	.	CASKGQGLLSYEQYF	TGTGCCAGCAAGGGGCAGGGCCTTCTTTCCTACGAGCAGTACTTC
TRBV5-1	once	TRBJ2-2	TRBD2	CASSFGLAGSTGELFF	TGCGCCAGCAGCTTTGGACTAGCGGGCTCCACCGGGGAGCTGTTTTTT
TRBV4-2	.	TRBJ2-7	.	CASSQQRTAPDEQYF	TGTGCCAGCAGCCAACAAAGGACGGCCCCCGACGAGCAGTACTTC
TRBV28	.	TRBJ1-1	.	CASSHNGYTEAFF	TGTGCCAGCAGCCATAACGGTTACACTGAAGCTTTCTTT
TRBV7-9	.	TRBJ2-1	TRBD2	CASSFLGTSGYNEQFF	TGTGCCAGCAGCTTCCTCGGGACTAGCGGTTACAATGAGCAGTTCTTC
TRBV5-6	.	TRBJ2-4	.	CASSPRGSRAKNIQYF	TGTGCCAGCAGCCCTCGGGGTAGCAGAGCCAAAAACATTCAGTACTTC
TRBV9	.	TRBJ2-7	TRBD2	CASSPWTSGDPHEQYF	TGTGCCAGCAGCCCATGGACTAGCGGGGACCCCCACGAGCAGTACTTC
TRBV9	.	TRBJ2-1	.	CASSLGPGRTNNEQFF	TGTGCCAGCAGCCTAGGGCCAGGGAGGACAAACAATGAGCAGTTCTTC
TRBV5-1	.	TRBJ1-4	.	CASSPRTDNEKLFF	TGCGCCAGCAGCCCTAGGACAGATAATGAAAAACTGTTTTTT
TRBV6-6	.	TRBJ1-6	.	CASSSPENSPLHF	TGTGCCAGCAGTTCCCCGGAAAATTCACCCCTCCACTTT
TRBV5-6	.	TRBJ1-2	.	CASSSPPGLSYGYTF	TGTGCCAGCAGTTCTCCCCCGGGACTTTCCTATGGCTACACCTTC
TRBV7-2	few	TRBJ2-1	TRBD2	CASSLRRGGGDEQFF	TGTGCCAGCAGCTTAAGGCGGGGGGGCGGTGATGAGCAGTTCTTC
TRBV5-1	.	TRBJ2-1	.	CASSLADGYNEQFF	TGCGCCAGCAGCTTGGCTGACGGATACAATGAGCAGTTCTTC
TRBV30	.	TRBJ1-4	TRBD1	CAWTQGIQHATNEKLFF	TGTGCCTGGACACAGGGGATACAACATGCAACTAATGAAAAACTGTTTTTT
TRBV14	.	TRBJ2-5	.	CASSQIISRQETQYF	TGTGCCAGCAGCCAAATTATAAGCCGCCAAGAGACCCAGTACTTC